This T cell receptor (beta chain) derives from a study of tumor-infiltrating lymphocytes in primary liver carcinoma. It was from approximately 20-30 mg of unsorted bulk tissue that RNA and DNA were co-extracted. Whichever tumor sample was examined, it had over 75% viable tumor cells. In its sample, this clonotype was seen once. Here the CDR3 omits its conserved ending phenylalanine or tryptophan, so a read error is the likely source. Starting from about 0.5 ug of total RNA, TCR beta cDNA was produced with a primer in the constant region. Slightly modified ARM-PCR served as the procedure for the TCR beta libraries. These libraries came from three rounds of nested multiplex PCR. Each of the first two PCR rounds ran roughly 9 cycles with TRBV1-TRBV30 forward and C-beta reverse primers. Each CDR3 protein is one row after TCRdb ran MiXCR on the multiplex PCR reads. Of some 43,000 distinct CDR3 sequences in the sample, about two thirds were seen once.

Germline V gene lookup returns CDR1 LGHNA and CDR2 YNFKEQ. The CDR3 has 18 amino acids. The ends lost 7 bases at V and 2 bases at J; junction bases unmatched: 16. The source is a man aged 35 to 55 with primary liver carcinoma and hepatitis B virus infection. Sample: liver tumor tissue from sampling region 5. Documented subset: tumor region T5, tumor centre. The chain links TRBV4-2 to TRBJ1-1; 10 nucleotides agree with TRBD1. CDR3 amino acids: CASNTHRDRGIFNTEAFL. CDR3 sequence (DNA): TGTGCCAGCAACACTCACAGGGACAGGGGAATTTTCAACACTGAAGCTTTCTTA.